This entry is about one T cell receptor (beta chain). At least ten counts were recorded for this clonotype. The antigen this receptor binds is unknown. Qualities for individual bases were not recorded, and no much larger clone is one base off. Reads for this sample came from an Illumina HiSeq 1500. TCRdb trimmed the raw reads at Q25, called clones with MiXCR and kept productive beta chains. When rows share a CDR3 protein, they turn into one entry using the most common DNA and genes. The sample yields hundreds of thousands of distinct CDR3 sequences; 9.6% were counted once. Over 2.5% of the sample comes from the top ten. These data are taken from a study of T cell repertoires in cytomegalovirus infection (dated by TCRdb to between 2019 and 2020). About the study as a whole: The HLA type of each donor mattered for the analysis, because public TCR beta signatures pointed to carriage of CMV infection along with the matching HLA type.

What the research found in general, with its limitations: In both this cohort and an independent cohort of 300 to 450 donors, the cumulative frequency of public TCR beta family members distinguished carriers of CMV infection plus the relevant HLA type. The ex vivo response was dominated by HLA-C-restricted CMV-specific TCR beta clonotypes, which also provided the single most frequent clonotype in two of eight donors.

The receptor comes from a human donor in good health (CMV status not recorded). Some clones in this sample may be carry-over from other donors' samples. Sequencing input: PBMCs.

The DNA sequence reads TGTGCCAGCAGCCCCTCTTATCTTAGCACAGATACGCAGTATTTT. It translates to CASSPSYLSTDTQYF. Recombination joined TRBV7-2 with TRBJ2-3; no confident D gene assignment can be made. Trimming removed 5 bases from V and 0 bases from J, leaving 12 bases between the germline ends. As encoded in the germline V gene, CDR1 is SGHTA while CDR2 is FQGNSA. The CDR3, cysteine through phenylalanine, is 15 amino acids long. This entry keeps only the CDR3 DNA: 45 bases, framed from base 1. The reference TRBV7-2 and TRBJ2-3 proteins fill in what lies around the CDR3, so the full variable domain reads GAGVSQSPSNKVTEKGKDVELRCDPISGHTALYWYRQSLGQGLEFLIYFQGNSAPDKSGLPSDRFSAERTGGSVSTLTIQRTQQEDSAVYLCASSPSYLSTDTQYFGPGTRLTVL.